The entry below describes one T cell receptor beta chain. Data came from immunoSEQ multiplex PCR; TCRdb stores just in-frame clones and leaves some out. The top ten hold more than 0.85% of the sample, which has around 100,000 clones, approximately 90% seen once. The data were obtained in a study of blood T cell repertoires in COVID-19. The germline CDR1 and CDR2 sequences are SGHVS and FNYEAQ. The trim removed 2 bases at V and 2 bases at J, leaving 4 bases unmatched. CDR3 size: 15 residues. The specimen sequenced was peripheral blood. The chain combines TRBV7-6 with TRBJ2-7; 9 nucleotides align to TRBD1. The sequence came from a man aged 55-75 years with acute or convalescent COVID-19. The CDR3 nucleotides are TGTGCCAGCAGCTTATTCGGGACAGGGACCTACGAGCAGTACTTC. Its translation is CASSLFGTGTYEQYF.